The 22 T cell receptor beta chains reported below all come from one sample, sequenced in a study of CD4 T cells in relation to SARS-CoV-2 and coronaviruses. Clones were sequenced by immunoSEQ multiplex PCR, and TCRdb holds only the in-frame ones, with some missing. Of just under 30,000 clones in the sample, around 76% are singletons; the top ten hold roughly 17%. Before the COVID-19 pandemic, during about 2011-2019, CD4+ T cells were taken from unexposed donors. CD4+ T cells were isolated from the cells after about 11 days of culture. These receptors are not linked to any known antigen. The sequenced sample consisted of CD4+ T cells from PBMCs, cultured in vitro. Receptor source: a human donor in good health.

This clone was recorded only once. The chain links TRBV11-2 to TRBJ2-7; unclear D gene. This CDR3 has 13 amino acids. The V gene's germline CDR1 is SGHAT and CDR2 FQNNGV. Trimming cost V 4 bases and J 2 bases, with 9 bases left between them. CDR3 DNA sequence: TGTGCCAGCAGCTCACGGGCTGCCTACGAGCAGTACTTC. It encodes CASSSRAAYEQYF.

The chain links TRBV5-1 to TRBJ1-5; 11 positions match TRBD1. Per the germline V gene, CDR1 is SGHRS and CDR2 is YFSETQ. The CDR3 loop spans 15 amino acids. Trimming cost V 4 bases and J 2 bases; bases outside gene matches: 2. CDR3 bases: TGCGCCAGCAGCCAGGGACAGGGGGGCAATCAGCCCCAGCATTTT. It is translated as CASSQGQGGNQPQHF. Filled out from reference TRBV5-1 and TRBJ1-5, the complete variable domain reads KAGVTQTPRYLIKTRGQQVTLSCSPISGHRSVSWYQQTPGQGLQFLFEYFSETQRNKGNFPGRFSGRQFSNSRSEMNVSTLELGDSALYLCASSQGQGGNQPQHFGDGTRLSIL.

This clone turned up a few times. The rearrangement joins TRBV28 to TRBJ2-2; 8 bases line up with TRBD1. V shed 7 bases, J shed 1 base, and the junction held 5 bases outside the gene matches. This CDR3 has 15 amino acids. Germline CDR1 is MDHEN and CDR2 is SYDVKM. This CDR3 is CASISGGENTGELFF. DNA for the CDR3: TGTGCCAGCATCTCAGGGGGCGAGAACACCGGGGAGCTGTTTTTT. Together with reference TRBV28 and TRBJ2-2, the CDR3 gives the full variable domain: DVKVTQSSRYLVKRTGEKVFLECVQDMDHENMFWYRQDPGLGLRLIYFSYDVKMKEKGDIPEGYSVSREKKERFSLILESASTNQTSMYLCASISGGENTGELFFGEGSRLTVL.

J is TRBJ1-1 and V is TRBV18; 9 bases are shared with TRBD1. The CDR3 has 13 residues. The ends lost 6 bases at V and 4 bases at J; junction bases unmatched: 3. Looked up from germline, CDR1 is KGHSH and CDR2 is LQKENI. This CDR3 reads CASSRTGVTEAFF. In DNA form, the CDR3 reads TGTGCCAGCTCGCGGACAGGGGTCACTGAAGCTTTCTTT.

This clone was counted between two and nine times. This chain joins TRBV30 and TRBJ1-4; D might be TRBD1 (6 bases). Germline V CDR1 and CDR2: GTSNPN, SVGIG (reference sequence). CDR3 length equals 14 residues. Trimming cost V 2 bases and J 7 bases, with 14 bases left between them. The CDR3 DNA reads as TGTGCCTGGAGTCTTAGGGACATACGTGAAAAACTGTTTTTT. Protein product: CAWSLRDIREKLFF. The full variable domain, rest sourced from reference TRBV30 and TRBJ1-4, is SQTIHQWPATLVQPVGSPLSLECTVEGTSNPNLYWYRQAAGRGLQLLFYSVGIGQISSEVPQNLSASRPQDRQFILSSKKLLLSDSGFYLCAWSLRDIREKLFFGSGTQLSVL.

In its sample, this clone was seen a few times. The V gene is TRBV7-8, the J gene TRBJ1-2; D gene unclear. The ends were cut back, 1 base at V and 4 bases at J, with 10 bases in the middle. The CDR3 is made up of 14 amino acids. The V gene's germline CDR1 is SGHVS and CDR2 FQNEAQ. The CDR3 DNA reads TGTGCCAGCAGCTTAGTCCCGGCGGTCTATGGCTACACCTTC. Protein: CASSLVPAVYGYTF.

The J gene is TRBJ1-6, the V gene TRBV19; perhaps TRBD1 as D (6 bases). The germline CDR1 and CDR2 sequences are LNHDA and SQIVND (reference sequence). The CDR3 extends over 14 amino acids. Trimming left V 7 bases short and J 7 bases short, with 14 bases between. The CDR3 is CASNPQGINSPLHF. CDR3 nucleotides: TGTGCCAGTAACCCCCAGGGGATCAATTCACCCCTCCACTTT.

The rearrangement links TRBV28 to TRBJ1-2, with D possibly being TRBD1 (6 bases). Trimming stripped 8 bases from V and 12 bases from J, with 19 bases between. CDR1 and CDR2 (germline): MDHEN, SYDVKM. The CDR3 has 12 amino acids. CDR3: CASGNRELRDTF. The CDR3 DNA reads TGTGCCAGCGGAAACAGGGAACTGAGGGACACCTTC.

The gene calls are TRBV29-1 and TRBJ1-1; tentatively, D is TRBD1 (6 bases). The CDR3 is 14 amino acids. Trimming took off 7 bases at V and 0 bases at J, with 15 bases between the two ends. Germline CDR1 is SQVTM and CDR2 is ANQGSEA. In DNA, the CDR3 is TGCAGCGCCGGGGGGGCAGGGGTGAACACTGAAGCTTTCTTT. Amino acid sequence: CSAGGAGVNTEAFF.

The V call is TRBV5-5, the J call TRBJ2-3; weak D call: TRBD2 (7 bases). Germline CDR1 is SGHKS and CDR2 is YYEKEE (reference sequence). V lost 4 bases to trimming and J lost 1 base, with 22 bases between them. The length of the CDR3 is 18 residues. The CDR3 loop reads CASSPQGGGGLGTDTQYF. For the CDR3, the DNA is TGTGCCAGCAGCCCCCAAGGTGGGGGGGGCCTTGGCACAGATACGCAGTATTTT.

The sample holds a few counts of this clone. V is TRBV10-3 and J is TRBJ1-2; D gene ambiguous. CDR3 length equals 12 residues. V lost 0 bases to trimming and J lost 10 bases, with 9 bases between them. Germline-derived CDR1 and CDR2 are ENHRY and SYGVKD. The CDR3 is CAISESEIAYTF. In DNA, the CDR3 is TGTGCCATCAGTGAGTCAGAGATAGCCTACACCTTC.

The chain joins TRBV5-6 to TRBJ1-1, with D possibly TRBD1 on 6 matching bases. CDR1 and CDR2 (germline): SGHDT, YYEEEE. There are 14 residues in the CDR3. The V end was cut by 3 bases, the J end by 4 bases, with 13 bases between. The CDR3 DNA follows: TGTGCCAGCAGCTCACAGGGTTGGGTCACTGAAGCTTTCTTT. Amino acid sequence: CASSSQGWVTEAFF.

The chain joins TRBV10-3 to TRBJ2-7, with TRBD2 identical over 10 bases. This CDR3 has 18 amino acids. Germline values: CDR1 ENHRY, CDR2 SYGVKD. V dropped 8 bases and J dropped 2; count of bases not matched to a gene: 18. The CDR3 nucleotides read TGTGCCATCTCTGATGGGCCTAGCGGGGGCCAAAGAACCTACGAGCAGTACTTC. Its protein is CAISDGPSGGQRTYEQYF.

The V and J genes are TRBV3-1 (or the pseudogene TRBV3-2) and TRBJ1-4; D perhaps matches TRBD1 (6 bases). V lost 0 bases and J lost 7, with 12 bases in between. CDR1 LGHDT and CDR2 YNNKEL come from the germline V gene (reference sequence). CDR3 size: 15 residues. The CDR3 region has the DNA TGTGCCAGCAGCCAAGATTGGGGGGCTGGTGAAAAACTGTTTTTT. As protein: CASSQDWGAGEKLFF.

The chain couples TRBV5-8 to TRBJ2-3, with TRBD1 matching over 7 bases. The germline V gene has CDR1 SGHTS and CDR2 YDEGEE. The CDR3 is 15 amino acids. With V trimmed by 4 bases and J by 1 base, 6 bases remained unmatched. This CDR3 is CASSHDRVGTDTQYF. The CDR3 nucleotides are TGTGCCAGCAGCCACGACAGGGTTGGCACAGATACGCAGTATTTT. Variable domain in full (rest from reference TRBV5-8 and TRBJ2-3): EAGVTQSPTHLIKTRGQQATLRCSPISGHTSVYWYQQALGLGLQFLLWYDEGEERNRGNFPPRFSGRQFPNYSSELNVNALELEDSALYLCASSHDRVGTDTQYFGPGTRLTVL.

The rearrangement joins TRBV18 to TRBJ2-3, with D perhaps given as TRBD1 or TRBD2 (5 bases each). Germline assignment: CDR1 KGHSH and CDR2 LQKENI. The V end was cut by 6 bases, the J end by 4 bases, with 14 bases between. CDR3 size: 14 residues. CDR3 DNA: TGTGCCAGCTCCACGAATGTGGGGGCAGATACGCAGTATTTT. Amino acids: CASSTNVGADTQYF.

The chain has TRBV19 and TRBJ1-2; D not certain. CDR1 is LNHDA, CDR2 SQIVND, per germline (reference sequence). The CDR3 length is 16 residues. V shed 5 bases and J shed 4 bases, with 20 bases lying between them. The CDR3 is CASSRYGEGSSYGYTF. In DNA, the CDR3 is TGTGCCAGTAGTCGCTACGGGGAGGGTTCGTCCTATGGCTACACCTTC.

This sequence joins TRBV5-1 and TRBJ2-7; D unresolved. Germline CDR1 SGHRS, CDR2 YFSETQ. This CDR3 is built from 14 residues. The V gene lost 4 bases and the J gene lost 6 bases, with 17 bases spanning the gap. The CDR3 DNA is TGCGCCAGCAGCAACGGACCGAATGCGGCCGAGCAGTACTTC. It is translated as CASSNGPNAAEQYF.

V and J are TRBV3-1 (or the pseudogene TRBV3-2) and TRBJ2-7, with 9 bases identical to TRBD2. The CDR3 covers 16 residues. V trimming: 4 bases; J trimming: 5 bases; junction bases outside the gene matches: 12. Germline values: CDR1 LGHDT, CDR2 YNNKEL (reference sequence). CDR3 in DNA: TGTGCCAGCAGCCCCCCTGCGGGGGGGCCTCGGGACGAGCAGTACTTC. This sequence encodes CASSPPAGGPRDEQYF.

The J gene is TRBJ2-7, the V gene TRBV20-1; D is undetermined. CDR1 and CDR2 from the germline V gene are DFQATT and SNEGSKA (reference sequence). V gave up 6 bases and J gave up 3 bases, with 9 bases separating them. The CDR3 consists of 11 residues. The CDR3 here is CSAYRDYEQYF. As DNA, the CDR3 is TGCAGTGCCTACCGAGACTACGAGCAGTACTTC.

The rearrangement joins TRBV4-1 to TRBJ2-5, with D tentatively TRBD2 (6 bases). The ends were cut back, 4 bases at V and 5 bases at J, with 17 bases in the middle. The CDR3 is 15 amino acids. From germline, CDR1 is MGHRA and CDR2 YSYEKL. DNA of the CDR3: TGCGCCAGCAGCCCTGGGATGGGGGGATTGGAGACCCAGTACTTC. Translation: CASSPGMGGLETQYF.

The CDR3 reads CASSLEAGGYNEQFF. CDR3 coding DNA: TGTGCCAGCAGCTTGGAGGCGGGAGGCTACAATGAGCAGTTCTTC. The chain employs TRBV5-5 and TRBJ2-1; 8 bases match TRBD2. The CDR3 has 15 amino acids. V lost 0 bases and J lost 3; bases outside the gene matches: 2. Germline CDR1 is SGHKS and CDR2 is YYEKEE (reference sequence). The entire variable domain, with the rest obtained from reference TRBV5-5 and TRBJ2-1, is as follows: DAGVTQSPTHLIKTRGQQVTLRCSPISGHKSVSWYQQVLGQGPQFIFQYYEKEERGRGNFPDRFSARQFPNYSSELNVNALLLGDSALYLCASSLEAGGYNEQFFGPGTRLTVL.